The T cell receptor (beta chain) under discussion was sequenced for a study of cytomegalovirus exposure and HLA in healthy donors. Whole-study findings and limits: Researchers reported from a later analysis that most CMV-associated TCR beta chains appeared HLA-restricted.

This PCR relied on a set of 60 Vbeta primers and 13 Jbeta primers. Repertoires were generated with immunoSEQ multiplex PCR, while TCRdb's copy carries only in-frame clones and drops some. The data contain 95,000 to 110,000 clones, around 73% of them singletons. At sampling all donors were nominally healthy, likely with unrecorded immune exposures. A remark on this clone: Antigen unknown.

This sequence was found in a man aged 30-40 years in good health and CMV-seronegative. Sample: PBMCs.

CDR3 residues: CASSRDRRYGYTF. The DNA for the CDR3 is TGTGCCAGCAGCCGCGACAGGCGCTATGGCTACACCTTC. The chain couples TRBV27 to TRBJ1-2, with a tentative D call TRBD1 (6 bases). The V gene lost 6 bases and the J gene lost 4 bases, with 12 bases spanning the gap. Per the germline V gene, CDR1 is MNHEY and CDR2 is SMNVEV (reference sequence). CDR3 size: 13 residues.